This T cell receptor (beta chain) originates from a study of blood T cell repertoires in COVID-19. Study at large: The analysed material was cDNA or gDNA that came from T cells, B-cell-depleted T cells, or PBMCs.

Germline V CDR1 and CDR2: SGHRS, YFSETQ. The V gene lost 1 base and the J gene lost 6 bases, with 13 bases spanning the gap. This CDR3 comprises 14 residues. Per the original methods: Amplification of reference gene primers was used by the study to estimate nucleated cell counts. Repertoires were generated with immunoSEQ multiplex PCR, while TCRdb's copy carries only in-frame clones and drops some. V and J calls and clone size are as listed in that table; D and trimming were resolved from the DNA. The sample gives 250,000 or so clones, around 86% of which show up once; 2.5% to 3.5% is in the top ten.

The TCR originated in a woman aged 25 to 39 with active or convalescent COVID-19. Material: peripheral blood. The chain couples TRBV5-1 to TRBJ1-1, with a possible D match to TRBD1 (6 bases). CDR3 in DNA: TGCGCCAGCAGCTTGAGCCAGGGGAGGGCTGAAGCTTTCTTT. As protein: CASSLSQGRAEAFF.